The next 6 T cell receptor beta chains were all read from a single sample in a study of T-cell reconstitution after alpha-beta-depleted transplantation in children. Preparation of the TCRbeta library used unique molecular identifiers. TCRdb reprocessed the PCR reads with MiXCR, giving one entry per CDR3 protein. The table has 900,000 or so distinct CDR3 sequences, roughly 16% seen once. Specimen: PBMCs, mostly from graft donor cells, collected 360 days after TCRalphabeta/CD19-depleted stem cell transplant. These TCRs come from a male patient between 10 and 17 years old who had a stem cell transplant for acute lymphoblastic leukemia, so the T cells may come from the graft donor.

The chain employs TRBV27 and TRBJ2-7, with TRBD1 as a possible D gene (5 bases). This CDR3 has 13 amino acids. The ends were cut back, 4 bases at V and 5 bases at J, with 12 bases in the middle. Germline assignment: CDR1 MNHEY and CDR2 SMNVEV (reference sequence). The CDR3: CASSSGNMDEQYF. CDR3 DNA sequence: TGTGCCAGCAGTTCAGGGAACATGGACGAGCAGTACTTC.

The chain couples TRBV5-1 to TRBJ2-7; D is unresolved. The V gene's germline CDR1 is SGHRS and CDR2 YFSETQ. Trimming pared 4 bases from V and 0 bases from J, leaving 17 bases between. The CDR3 sequence is 16 residues long. This CDR3 is CASSRWNSRSSYEQYF. CDR3 DNA sequence: TGCGCCAGCAGCCGGTGGAACAGCCGGAGCTCCTACGAGCAGTACTTC.

Only a few counts were recorded for this clonotype. V usage is TRBV5-1 and J usage is TRBJ2-2; no definite D call. In germline, CDR1 is SGHRS, CDR2 YFSETQ. V shed 4 bases and J shed 5 bases, with 21 bases lying between them. The CDR3 has 17 amino acids. The DNA of the CDR3 is TGCGCCAGCAGCCGAGGAAGAGACAAAGGACGAACCGGGGAGCTGTTTTTT. This gives the protein CASSRGRDKGRTGELFF.

This clonotype was observed many times. This sequence joins TRBV4-2 and TRBJ2-2, with D tentatively TRBD2 (5 bases). Germline assignment: CDR1 LGHNA and CDR2 YNFKEQ. CDR3 size: 14 residues. V lost 4 bases to trimming and J lost 4 bases, with 10 bases between them. The CDR3 DNA is TGTGCCAGCAGCCGCGGACTTACCACCGGGGAGCTGTTTTTT. This encodes CASSRGLTTGELFF.

This rearrangement joins TRBV4-2 to TRBJ2-3, with D possibly being TRBD2 (5 bases). CDR1 and CDR2 (germline): LGHNA, YNFKEQ. V lost 7 bases, J lost 0 bases, and 17 bases lay in between. The CDR3 is made up of 16 amino acids. The CDR3 here is CASTLGAGTSTDTQYF. CDR3 DNA sequence: TGTGCCAGCACCTTGGGTGCGGGTACTAGCACAGATACGCAGTATTTT.

This clonotype was observed a handful of times. Germline and junction disagree at one end, which may indicate a read error. This chain joins TRBV5-1 and TRBJ2-5; D possibly corresponds to TRBD2 (5 bases). The CDR3 contains 13 residues. Germline loops: CDR1 SGHRS, CDR2 YFSETQ. The CDR3 sequence: CASRLDYQETQYF. CDR3 in DNA: TGCGCCAGCAGGTTGGACTACCAAGAGACCCAGTACTTC.